The 21 T cell receptor beta chains reported below all come from one sample, sequenced in a study of blood T cell repertoires in COVID-19 (dated by TCRdb to the early 2020s). The library was built by means of the immunoSEQ multiplex PCR assay. Drawn from immuneACCESS, this table holds only the in-frame rearrangements with V and J called that TCRdb kept. Clones are partly lost; checked studies trace under half to an unresolved V gene and leave the rest unexplained. The sample table shows 250,000 to 300,000 clones, and approximately 86% are seen once. The ten largest make up roughly 0.8% of the sample. Sequences were obtained from peripheral blood. The receptors derive from a woman in her twenties or thirties with acute or convalescent COVID-19.

J is TRBJ1-6 and V is TRBV7-8; perhaps TRBD1 as D (6 bases). The CDR3 spans 16 residues. CDR1 SGHVS and CDR2 FQNEAQ come from the germline V gene. V was cut by 2 bases and J by 2 bases, with 10 bases left in between. CDR3 bases: TGTGCCAGCAGCTTAAACAGGGTTACCTATAATTCACCCCTCCACTTT. Amino acid sequence: CASSLNRVTYNSPLHF.

The chain links TRBV7-9 to TRBJ2-5; 12 bases are shared with TRBD2. Trimming cost V 5 bases and J 3 bases; bases outside gene matches: 13. Germline loops: CDR1 SEHNR, CDR2 FQNEAQ (reference sequence). This CDR3 contains 18 residues. The CDR3 reads CASSPPPGLAGPEETQYF. In DNA, the CDR3 is TGTGCCAGCAGCCCCCCCCCTGGACTAGCGGGACCTGAAGAGACCCAGTACTTC. Combining the CDR3 with reference TRBV7-9 and TRBJ2-5 gives the whole variable domain DTGVSQNPRHKITKRGQNVTFRCDPISEHNRLYWYRQTLGQGPEFLTYFQNEAQLEKSRLLSDRFSAERPKGSFSTLEIQRTEQGDSAMYLCASSPPPGLAGPEETQYFGPGTRLLVL.

V is TRBV7-6 and J is TRBJ2-2; 10 positions match TRBD1. There are 16 residues in the CDR3. V lost 5 bases, J lost 4 bases, and 7 bases stayed unmatched. Germline assignment: CDR1 SGHVS and CDR2 FNYEAQ. CDR3 amino acids: CASSPRDRGVTGELFF. The DNA of the CDR3 is TGTGCCAGCAGCCCAAGGGACAGGGGTGTCACCGGGGAGCTGTTTTTT.

The chain carries TRBV7-2 and TRBJ2-1; TRBD2 matches 13 bases. The germline V gene has CDR1 SGHTA and CDR2 FQGNSA. The CDR3 has 17 residues. With V trimmed by 0 bases and J by 4 bases, 3 bases remained unmatched. The CDR3 sequence: CASSLAPTSGGYNEQFF. DNA of the CDR3: TGTGCCAGCAGCTTAGCCCCGACTAGCGGGGGGTACAATGAGCAGTTCTTC. The whole variable domain, filled in from reference TRBV7-2 and TRBJ2-1, reads GAGVSQSPSNKVTEKGKDVELRCDPISGHTALYWYRQSLGQGLEFLIYFQGNSAPDKSGLPSDRFSAERTGGSVSTLTIQRTQQEDSAVYLCASSLAPTSGGYNEQFFGPGTRLTVL.

V usage is TRBV6-4 and J usage is TRBJ2-1; 12 nucleotides agree with TRBD2. J was trimmed by 6 bases and V by 4 bases; bases with no gene match: 4. CDR1 is MRHNA and CDR2 is SNTAGT in the germline V gene. The CDR3 is made up of 15 amino acids. The CDR3: CASSVTSGSPNEQFF. The CDR3 nucleotides are TGTGCCAGCAGTGTGACTAGCGGGAGTCCCAATGAGCAGTTCTTC.

In this sample, this clone turned up a few times. The chain is built from TRBV29-1 and TRBJ1-4; D ambiguous. V was pared by 6 bases and J by 3 bases, with 8 bases between. The CDR3 runs to 12 residues. Germline V gene data show CDR1 as SQVTM and CDR2 as ANQGSEA. The CDR3 region is CSVTEANEKLFF. The CDR3 DNA sequence: TGCAGCGTGACGGAGGCTAATGAAAAACTGTTTTTT.

The rearrangement uses TRBV14 and TRBJ2-4, with a tentative D call TRBD2 (7 bases). The V and J ends lost 4 bases and 2 bases respectively, with 15 bases between them. CDR1 is SGHDN, CDR2 FVKESK, per germline. The CDR3 loop spans 16 amino acids. As DNA, the CDR3 is TGTGCCAGCAGCCCTACAGGGAGGGGAACCAAAAACATTCAGTACTTC. Protein product: CASSPTGRGTKNIQYF.

The V and J genes are TRBV2 and TRBJ1-4, with D perhaps matching TRBD1 (5 bases). CDR1 and CDR2 from the germline V gene are SNHLY and FYNNEI. Trimming shortened V by 4 bases and J by 10 bases, and 19 bases separated the two germline ends. CDR3 length: 15 amino acids. The CDR3 is CASSVGDFPGGKLFF. The CDR3 DNA reads TGTGCCAGCAGTGTCGGGGACTTTCCCGGCGGAAAACTGTTTTTT.

In DNA, the CDR3 is TGTGCCAGCAGTTACGGGGACAGGTACGAGCCCCAGCATTTT. Protein product: CASSYGDRYEPQHF. This sequence joins TRBV6-5 and TRBJ1-5; TRBD1 agrees at 8 bases. The V gene end was trimmed by 2 bases and the J gene end by 8 bases; junction bases not matched to a gene: 5. Germline V gene lookup returns CDR1 MNHEY and CDR2 SVGAGI. This CDR3 comprises 14 residues.

The genes are TRBV28 and TRBJ2-5, with 7 bases identical to TRBD1. The trim removed 3 bases at V and 5 bases at J, leaving 6 bases unmatched. The CDR3 is 14 residues long. Germline V gene data show CDR1 as MDHEN and CDR2 as SYDVKM. This CDR3 is CASSLTGRRETQYF. CDR3 nucleotide sequence: TGTGCCAGCAGTTTGACAGGGCGAAGGGAGACCCAGTACTTC. The whole variable domain, remainder taken from reference TRBV28 and TRBJ2-5, is DVKVTQSSRYLVKRTGEKVFLECVQDMDHENMFWYRQDPGLGLRLIYFSYDVKMKEKGDIPEGYSVSREKKERFSLILESASTNQTSMYLCASSLTGRRETQYFGPGTRLLVL.

The chain employs TRBV19 and TRBJ2-1, with 7 bases fitting TRBD2. The CDR3 runs to 17 residues. Unmatched junction bases numbered 9, after V lost 4 bases and J lost 0 bases. Germline V gene lookup returns CDR1 LNHDA and CDR2 SQIVND (reference sequence). CDR3 coding DNA: TGTGCCAGTAGTACCCCCCGTTGGGGGGGCTCCTACAATGAGCAGTTCTTC. As protein: CASSTPRWGGSYNEQFF.

This clone has just one count. The CDR3 sequence is CASSLQGAASYGYTF. CDR3 DNA sequence: TGTGCCAGCAGTTTACAGGGGGCGGCAAGCTATGGCTACACCTTC. The rearrangement uses TRBV6-5 and TRBJ1-2, with 9 bases aligning to TRBD1. The CDR3 runs 15 residues. Germline V gene sequence: CDR1 MNHEY, CDR2 SVGAGI. With V trimmed by 4 bases and J by 4 bases, 7 bases remained unmatched.

The J gene is TRBJ1-1, the V gene TRBV3-1 (or the pseudogene TRBV3-2), with D hard to call. The germline V and J ends were trimmed by 3 bases and 3 bases, with 5 bases remaining between them. Looked up from germline, CDR1 is LGHDT and CDR2 is YNNKEL (reference sequence). The CDR3 has 12 residues. CDR3: CASSHLYTEAFF. CDR3 sequence (DNA): TGTGCCAGCAGCCACCTGTACACTGAAGCTTTCTTT.

The chain employs TRBV29-1 and TRBJ2-1; 9 nucleotides match TRBD2. The CDR3 consists of 13 residues. V was pared by 5 bases and J by 7 bases, with 6 bases of the junction left unmatched. Looked up from germline, CDR1 is SQVTM and CDR2 is ANQGSEA. For the CDR3, the DNA is TGCAGCGTTATCGTCCTAGCGGGAAATGAGCAGTTCTTC. It is translated as CSVIVLAGNEQFF.

This sequence joins TRBV5-1 and TRBJ2-7; D is unresolved. The V gene's germline CDR1 is SGHRS and CDR2 YFSETQ. The V end was cut by 0 bases, the J end by 0 bases, with 7 bases between. The CDR3 sequence is 14 residues long. The CDR3 region is CASSLAERSYEQYF. CDR3 nucleotide sequence: TGCGCCAGCAGCTTGGCCGAGCGCTCCTACGAGCAGTACTTC.

The rearrangement joins TRBV3-1 (or the pseudogene TRBV3-2) to TRBJ2-3; 7 bases fit TRBD1. The trim removed 0 bases at V and 2 bases at J, leaving 5 bases unmatched. CDR1 is LGHDT and CDR2 is YNNKEL in the germline V gene (reference sequence). This CDR3 comprises 16 residues. In DNA form, the CDR3 reads TGTGCCAGCAGCCAAGACAGGGGGTTGGTCACAGATACGCAGTATTTT. Translating gives CASSQDRGLVTDTQYF.

The chain is built from TRBV19 and TRBJ2-1; possible D gene TRBD1, 7 bases. The CDR3 is 18 residues long. V was shortened by 10 bases and J by 7 bases, with 32 bases between the two germline ends. Germline CDR1 reads LNHDA; CDR2 reads SQIVND (reference sequence). The DNA of the CDR3 is TGTGCCACCGAGTCCCTAGGTGGTAGGGCAGGGGGGTTGAATGAGCAGTTCTTC. As protein: CATESLGGRAGGLNEQFF.

The V call is TRBV7-2, the J call TRBJ1-1; a weak D match, TRBD1 (5 bases). Germline CDR1 and CDR2: SGHTA and FQGNSA. Trimming took 4 bases from V and 3 from J, leaving 21 bases between them. This CDR3 has 17 residues. CDR3 residues: CASSSPPLGEVDTEAFF. The CDR3 coding sequence is TGTGCCAGCAGCTCGCCCCCTCTAGGGGAGGTAGACACTGAAGCTTTCTTT.

The chain recombines TRBV6-1 with TRBJ2-7, with TRBD1 matching over 12 bases. The germline CDR1 and CDR2 sequences are MNHNS and SASEGT. The CDR3 sequence is 15 residues long. With V trimmed by 1 base and J by 7 bases, 5 bases remained unmatched. CDR3 bases: TGTGCCAGCAGTGAAGTCTCGGGACAGGGGGCAGAGCAGTACTTC. This translates into CASSEVSGQGAEQYF.

The V call is TRBV14, the J call TRBJ2-2, with 8 bases aligning to TRBD1. CDR1 is SGHDN, CDR2 FVKESK, per germline. The V gene end was trimmed by 5 bases and the J gene end by 6 bases; junction bases not matched to a gene: 8. This CDR3 has 15 amino acids. CDR3 sequence reads: CASSKKTGVAGELFF. DNA for the CDR3: TGTGCCAGCAGCAAAAAGACAGGGGTGGCCGGGGAGCTGTTTTTT.

The J gene is TRBJ2-5, the V gene TRBV9, with D perhaps TRBD2 (5 bases). With 5 bases removed from V and 4 bases from J, the gap between germline ends came to 6 bases. This CDR3 is 11 amino acids long. The germline gives CDR1 SGDLS, CDR2 YYNGEE. CDR3 DNA sequence: TGTGCCAGCAGTCGGGGAGAGACCCAGTACTTC. Protein product: CASSRGETQYF.